This TCR beta chain was identified during a study of cytomegalovirus exposure and HLA in healthy donors. This CDR3 has 14 amino acids. The germline V gene encodes CDR1 KGHSH and CDR2 LQKENI. V was cut by 3 bases and J by 4 bases, with 12 bases left in between. The primer mix had 60 Vbeta and 13 Jbeta primers. Sequencing used immunoSEQ multiplex PCR; TCRdb keeps in-frame clones, though not all of them. Of 200,000 to 250,000 clones listed, around 83% were seen once; the top ten hold around 1.4%. V is TRBV18 and J is TRBJ1-1; possible D gene TRBD1, 5 bases. This receptor was identified in a girl under 18 in good health and CMV-seronegative. The sequenced material came from PBMCs. The CDR3 loop is CASSPNIRATEAFF. The CDR3 region has the DNA TGTGCCAGCTCACCTAATATCAGGGCCACTGAAGCTTTCTTT. Combining the CDR3 with reference TRBV18 and TRBJ1-1 gives the whole variable domain NAGVMQNPRHLVRRRGQEARLRCSPMKGHSHVYWYRQLPEEGLKFMVYLQKENIIDESGMPKERFSAEFPKEGPSILRIQQVVRGDSAAYFCASSPNIRATEAFFGQGTRLTVV.